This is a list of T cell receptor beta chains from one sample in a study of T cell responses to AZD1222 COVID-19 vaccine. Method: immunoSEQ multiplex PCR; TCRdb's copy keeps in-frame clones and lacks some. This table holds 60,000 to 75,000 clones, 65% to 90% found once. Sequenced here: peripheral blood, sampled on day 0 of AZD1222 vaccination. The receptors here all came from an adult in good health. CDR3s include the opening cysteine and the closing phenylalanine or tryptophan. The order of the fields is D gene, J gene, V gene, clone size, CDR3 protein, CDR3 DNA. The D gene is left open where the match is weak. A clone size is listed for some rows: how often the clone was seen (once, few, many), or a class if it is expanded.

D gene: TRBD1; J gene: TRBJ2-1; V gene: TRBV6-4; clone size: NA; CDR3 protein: CASSDSEQGGHEQFF; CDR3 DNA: TGTGCCAGCAGTGACTCGGAACAGGGGGGACATGAGCAGTTCTTC
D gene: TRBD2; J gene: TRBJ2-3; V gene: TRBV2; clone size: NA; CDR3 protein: CASSGLAGGTDTQYF; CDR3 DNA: TGTGCCAGCAGTGGACTAGCGGGAGGCACAGATACGCAGTATTTT
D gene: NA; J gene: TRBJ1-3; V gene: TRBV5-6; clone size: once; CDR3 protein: CASSSVIAGNTIYF; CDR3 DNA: TGTGCCAGCAGCTCGGTTATCGCTGGAAACACCATATATTTT
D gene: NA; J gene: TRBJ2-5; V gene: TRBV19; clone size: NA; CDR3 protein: CASSTGARETQYF; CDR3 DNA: TGTGCCAGTAGTACGGGGGCGAGAGAGACCCAGTACTTC
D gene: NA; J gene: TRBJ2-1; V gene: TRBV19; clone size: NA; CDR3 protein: CASSIDSSEPYNEQFF; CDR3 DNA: TGTGCCAGTAGTATCGACTCCTCGGAGCCCTACAATGAGCAGTTCTTC
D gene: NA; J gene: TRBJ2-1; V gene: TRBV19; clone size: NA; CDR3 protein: CACQALDASSYNEQFF; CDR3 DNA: TGTGCCTGTCAAGCCCTGGACGCAAGCTCCTACAATGAGCAGTTCTTC
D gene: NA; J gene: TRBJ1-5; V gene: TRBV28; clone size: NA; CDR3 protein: CASSFQSNQPQHF; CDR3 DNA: TGTGCCAGCAGTTTCCAGAGCAATCAGCCCCAGCATTTT
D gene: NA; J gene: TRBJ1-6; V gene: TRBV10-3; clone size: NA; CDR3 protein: CAIRPAGYSPLHF; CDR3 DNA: TGTGCCATCAGACCAGCGGGGTATTCACCCCTCCACTTT
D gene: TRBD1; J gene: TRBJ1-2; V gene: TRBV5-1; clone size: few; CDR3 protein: CASSEQGGMYGYTF; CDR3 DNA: TGCGCCAGCAGTGAGCAGGGGGGCATGTATGGCTACACCTTC
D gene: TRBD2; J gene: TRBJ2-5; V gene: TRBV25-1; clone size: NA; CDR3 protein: CASSEYRAGREETQYF; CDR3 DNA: TGTGCCAGCAGTGAATATAGGGCAGGGAGGGAAGAGACCCAGTACTTC
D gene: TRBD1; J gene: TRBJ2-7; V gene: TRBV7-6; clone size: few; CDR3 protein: CASSPRTGPSSYEQYF; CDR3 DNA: TGTGCCAGCAGCCCCAGGACAGGGCCCAGCTCCTACGAGCAGTACTTC